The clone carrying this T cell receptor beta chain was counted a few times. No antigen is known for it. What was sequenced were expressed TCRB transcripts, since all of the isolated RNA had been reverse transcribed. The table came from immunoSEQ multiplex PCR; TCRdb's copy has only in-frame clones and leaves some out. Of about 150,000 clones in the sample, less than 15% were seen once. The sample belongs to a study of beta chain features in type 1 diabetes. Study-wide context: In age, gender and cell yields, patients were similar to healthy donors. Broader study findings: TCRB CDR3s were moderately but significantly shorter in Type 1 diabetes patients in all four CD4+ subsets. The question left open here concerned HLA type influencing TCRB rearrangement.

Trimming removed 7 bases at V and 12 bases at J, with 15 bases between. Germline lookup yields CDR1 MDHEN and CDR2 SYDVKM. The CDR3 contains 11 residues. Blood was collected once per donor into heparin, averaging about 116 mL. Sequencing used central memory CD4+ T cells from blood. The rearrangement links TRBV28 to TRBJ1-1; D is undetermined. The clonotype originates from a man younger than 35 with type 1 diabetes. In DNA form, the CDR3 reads TGTGCCAGCAACGAGGAATCCAAAACTTTCTTT. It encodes CASNEESKTFF.